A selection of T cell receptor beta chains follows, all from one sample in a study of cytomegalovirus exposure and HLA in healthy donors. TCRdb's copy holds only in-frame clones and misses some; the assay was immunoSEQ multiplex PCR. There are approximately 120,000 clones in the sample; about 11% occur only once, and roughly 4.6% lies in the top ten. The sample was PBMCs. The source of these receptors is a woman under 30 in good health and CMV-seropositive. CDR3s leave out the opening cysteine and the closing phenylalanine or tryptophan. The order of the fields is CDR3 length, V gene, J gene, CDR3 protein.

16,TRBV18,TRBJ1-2,ASSPGTGFTASNYGYT
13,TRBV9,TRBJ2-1,ASSVSSGSYNEQF
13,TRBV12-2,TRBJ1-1,ASRLPVVGGTEAF
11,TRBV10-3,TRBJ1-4,AISRGGDEKLF
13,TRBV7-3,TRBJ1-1,ASSLIGAGRTEAF
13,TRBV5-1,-,ASSLASGRSYEQY
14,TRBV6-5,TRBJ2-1,ASSYSSSGRYNEQF
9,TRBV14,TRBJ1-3,ASSYSSTIY
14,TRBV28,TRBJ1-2,ASSSLMLRGSDGYT
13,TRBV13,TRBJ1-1,ASSLADSLNTEAF
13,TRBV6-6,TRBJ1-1,ASSSSTGESAEAF
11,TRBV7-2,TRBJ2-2,ASSLGGFGELF
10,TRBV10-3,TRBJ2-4,AIRDTKNIQY
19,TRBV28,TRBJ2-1,ASSPRPGRQGGLGSYNEQF
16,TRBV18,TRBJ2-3,ASSPNTGLAGPADTQY
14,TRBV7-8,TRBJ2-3,ASTPTGITSTDTQY
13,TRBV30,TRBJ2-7,AWMMGGTTLYEQY
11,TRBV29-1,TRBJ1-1,SVDSTGDTEAF
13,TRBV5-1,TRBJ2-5,ASSHLGGVQETQY
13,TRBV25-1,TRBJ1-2,ASSASDRVNYGYT
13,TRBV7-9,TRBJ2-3,ASSPGTSGGVPQY
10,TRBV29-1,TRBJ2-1,SVLERDYEQF
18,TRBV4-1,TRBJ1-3,ASSQVWTAVIDFVFNTIY
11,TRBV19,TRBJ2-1,ASRTSDYNEQF
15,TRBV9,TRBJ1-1,ASSVGGTGGANTEAF
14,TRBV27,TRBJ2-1,ASQRGTRGSYNEQF
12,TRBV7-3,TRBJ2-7,ASSSGLAGDEQY
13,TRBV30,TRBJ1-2,AWSVTEGSYYGYP
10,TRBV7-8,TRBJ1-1,ASSRGSTEAF
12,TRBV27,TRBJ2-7,ASSSRREIYEQY
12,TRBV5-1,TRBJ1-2,ASSLGTVNYGYT
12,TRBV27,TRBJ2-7,ASSYRTASYEQY
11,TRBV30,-,AWTSGGSYEQY
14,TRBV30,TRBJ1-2,AWSTGTAGGLYGYT
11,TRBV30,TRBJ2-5,AWSGGPPETQY
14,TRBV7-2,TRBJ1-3,ASSLSILLGGNTIY
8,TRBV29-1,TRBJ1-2,SVVDSGYT
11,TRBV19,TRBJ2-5,ASSGLAGETQY
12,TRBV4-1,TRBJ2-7,ASSQRGGNYEQY